Listed here is a single T cell receptor (beta chain). This sample was taken from a study of beta chain features in type 1 diabetes. What was sequenced were expressed TCRB transcripts, since all of the isolated RNA had been reverse transcribed. Assay: immunoSEQ multiplex PCR; the TCRdb copy retains only in-frame clones and omits some. The sample lists hundreds of thousands of clones, less than 10% occurring once. With V trimmed by 6 bases and J by 8 bases, 9 bases remained unmatched. The CDR3 runs to 13 residues. Germline V CDR1 and CDR2: SNHLY, FYNNEI. Sorted cells reached over 95% purity in every population.

This sequence was found in a woman aged 18-29 years in good health. The chain employs TRBV2 and TRBJ1-2; 7 bases fit TRBD1. The sequencing input was central memory CD4+ T cells from blood. CDR3 sequence reads: CASRGDSVGGYTF. CDR3 DNA sequence: TGTGCCAGCAGAGGGGACAGTGTAGGGGGCTACACCTTC.